This T cell receptor (beta chain) originates from a study of Ad26.COV2.S vaccination and SARS-CoV-2 variants. Study-level results: Overall T cell responses may have been underestimated by the analyses of TCR breadth and depth. Spike-specific TCR breadth in vaccine recipients exceeded that seen in placebo recipients.

Treatment described: some 19 received Ad26.COV2.S at low or high dose, single or two shots; about 5 received placebo; per-sample allocation not given. Sampling was done on day 63 after the first vaccine or placebo injection. The trim removed 7 bases at V and 4 bases at J, leaving 11 bases unmatched. Germline V gives CDR1 SGHRS, CDR2 YFSETQ. This CDR3 has 15 amino acids. Data came from immunoSEQ multiplex PCR; TCRdb stores just in-frame clones and leaves some out. The repertoire has roughly 350,000 clones, roughly 91% of them found once; the top ten carry approximately 3.6%. Turning to this clone: Its antigen remains unknown.

The source is a person between 18 and 60 years old who received the Ad26.COV2.S COVID-19 vaccine or a placebo. The genes are TRBV5-1 and TRBJ2-3; 8 positions agree with TRBD2. The sequencing here drew on peripheral blood, taken in a trial of Ad26.COV2.S vaccine versus placebo. CDR3: CASGPGGGTADTQYF. In nucleotides, the CDR3 is TGCGCCAGCGGCCCAGGCGGGGGGACCGCAGATACGCAGTATTTT.